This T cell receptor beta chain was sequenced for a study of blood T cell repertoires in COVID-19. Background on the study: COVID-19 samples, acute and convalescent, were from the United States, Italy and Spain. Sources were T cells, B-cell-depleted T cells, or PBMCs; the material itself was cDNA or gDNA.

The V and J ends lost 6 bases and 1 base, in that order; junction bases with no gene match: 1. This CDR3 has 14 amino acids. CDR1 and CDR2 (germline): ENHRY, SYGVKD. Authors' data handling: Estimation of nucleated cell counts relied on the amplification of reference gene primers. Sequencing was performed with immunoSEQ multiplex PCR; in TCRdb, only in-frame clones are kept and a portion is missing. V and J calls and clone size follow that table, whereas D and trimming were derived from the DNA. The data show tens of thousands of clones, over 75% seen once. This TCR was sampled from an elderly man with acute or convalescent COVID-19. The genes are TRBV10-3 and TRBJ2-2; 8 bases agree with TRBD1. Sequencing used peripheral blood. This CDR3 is CAIRDRENTGELFF. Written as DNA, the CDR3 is TGTGCCATCAGGGACAGGGAGAACACCGGGGAGCTGTTTTTT.